This T cell receptor beta chain was documented in a study of blood T cells in healthy people across ages. Sample-barcoded 5' priming and a J-beta primer mix drove a second PCR of roughly 6 to 12 cycles. TCRdb independently ran MiXCR on the 5' RACE reads; one entry per CDR3 protein. In the table there are fewer than 650,000 distinct CDR3 sequences, about 25% of which are singletons. This clonotype has a handful of counts. Germline-derived CDR1 and CDR2 are ENHRY and SYGVKD. Trimming took off 2 bases at V and 2 bases at J, with 8 bases between the two ends. CDR3 length: 14 residues. The sample was also linked to a second study, of T cells of mothers and their children.

The chain joins TRBV10-3 to TRBJ2-3, with unresolved D. Sample: blood. The TCR comes from a boy aged 2 to 9 in good health. CDR3 in amino acids: CAISEGQFTDTQYF. DNA of the CDR3: TGTGCCATCAGTGAGGGGCAGTTCACAGATACGCAGTATTTT.